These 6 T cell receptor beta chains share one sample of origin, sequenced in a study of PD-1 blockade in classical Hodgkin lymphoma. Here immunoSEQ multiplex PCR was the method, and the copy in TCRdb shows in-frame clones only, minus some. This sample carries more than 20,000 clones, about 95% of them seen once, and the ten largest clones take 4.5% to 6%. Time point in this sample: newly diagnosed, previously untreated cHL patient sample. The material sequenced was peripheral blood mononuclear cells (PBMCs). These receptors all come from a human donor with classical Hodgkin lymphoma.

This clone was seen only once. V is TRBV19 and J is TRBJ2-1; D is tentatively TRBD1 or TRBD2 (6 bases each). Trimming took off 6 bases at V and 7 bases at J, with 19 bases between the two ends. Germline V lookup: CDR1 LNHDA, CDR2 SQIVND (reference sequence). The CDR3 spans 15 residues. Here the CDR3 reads CASSLPPGAINEQFF. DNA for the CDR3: TGTGCCAGTAGCCTTCCGCCGGGGGCAATAAATGAGCAGTTCTTC.

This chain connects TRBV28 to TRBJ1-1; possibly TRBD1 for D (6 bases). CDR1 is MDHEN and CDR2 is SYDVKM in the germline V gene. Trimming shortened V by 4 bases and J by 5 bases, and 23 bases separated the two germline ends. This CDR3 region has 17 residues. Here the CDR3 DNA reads TGTGCCAGCAGTTCCTATTCCGGGACACCAATGGGGACTGAAGCTTTCTTT. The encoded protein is CASSSYSGTPMGTEAFF. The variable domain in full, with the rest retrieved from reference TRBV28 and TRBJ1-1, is DVKVTQSSRYLVKRTGEKVFLECVQDMDHENMFWYRQDPGLGLRLIYFSYDVKMKEKGDIPEGYSVSREKKERFSLILESASTNQTSMYLCASSSYSGTPMGTEAFFGQGTRLTVV.

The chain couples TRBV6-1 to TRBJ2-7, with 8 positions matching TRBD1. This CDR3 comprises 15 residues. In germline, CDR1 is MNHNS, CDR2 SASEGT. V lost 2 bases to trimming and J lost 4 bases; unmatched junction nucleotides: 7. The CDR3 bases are TGTGCCAGCAGTGAACAGGCAGGGGGCAGGTACGAGCAGTACTTC. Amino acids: CASSEQAGGRYEQYF.

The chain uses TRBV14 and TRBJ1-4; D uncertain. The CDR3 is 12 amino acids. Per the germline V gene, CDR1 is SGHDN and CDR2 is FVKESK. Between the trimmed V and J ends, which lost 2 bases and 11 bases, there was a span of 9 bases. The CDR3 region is CASSQWDGKLFF. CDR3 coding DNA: TGTGCCAGCAGCCAATGGGATGGGAAACTGTTTTTT.

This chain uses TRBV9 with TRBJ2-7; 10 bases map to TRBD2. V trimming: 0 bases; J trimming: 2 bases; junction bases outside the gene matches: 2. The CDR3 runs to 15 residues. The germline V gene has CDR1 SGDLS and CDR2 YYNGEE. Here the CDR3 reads CASSVGGTSAYEQYF. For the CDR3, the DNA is TGTGCCAGCAGCGTAGGTGGGACTAGCGCCTACGAGCAGTACTTC.

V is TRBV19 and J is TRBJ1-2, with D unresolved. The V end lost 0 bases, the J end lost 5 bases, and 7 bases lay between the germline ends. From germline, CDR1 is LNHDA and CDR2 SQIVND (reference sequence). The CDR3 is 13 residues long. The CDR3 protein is CASSIDREYGYTF. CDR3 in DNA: TGTGCCAGTAGTATAGATCGGGAGTATGGCTACACCTTC.